Presented here are 21 T cell receptor beta chains from one specimen sequenced in a study of neurological immune-mediated disorders. TCRdb called the 5' RACE reads again in MiXCR, with one record for every CDR3 protein. The sample has 43,000 or so distinct CDR3 sequences; about 14% are singletons. This sample's time point: longitudinal time-point 3. Sequencing input: PBMCs. These receptors all stem from a man younger than 40 in good health.

This clonotype has at least ten counts. The chain is built from TRBV5-1 and TRBJ2-1; 8 bases are a match to TRBD1. The CDR3 extends over 16 amino acids. J was trimmed by 7 bases and V by 5 bases; bases with no gene match: 14. In germline, CDR1 is SGHRS, CDR2 YFSETQ. The CDR3 protein is CASRSPGQEGNNEQFF. DNA for the CDR3: TGCGCCAGCAGAAGTCCGGGACAGGAGGGGAATAATGAGCAGTTCTTC.

This chain links TRBV6-4 with TRBJ2-1; D gene unclear. CDR1 and CDR2 from the germline V gene are MRHNA and SNTAGT. This CDR3 is 14 amino acids long. V dropped 0 bases and J dropped 13 bases, with 16 bases sitting between them. The CDR3 is CASSDSESVDDQFF. As DNA, the CDR3 is TGTGCCAGCAGTGACTCGGAATCCGTGGACGACCAGTTCTTC.

Many counts were recorded for this clonotype. The chain has TRBV5-1 and TRBJ2-1, with D perhaps matching TRBD2 (5 bases). Trimming removed 4 bases from V and 6 bases from J, with 11 bases in between. The germline gives CDR1 SGHRS, CDR2 YFSETQ. The CDR3 consists of 13 residues. The CDR3, as DNA: TGCGCCAGCAGCCAGGACGGGATCAATGAGCAGTTCTTC. Translation gives CASSQDGINEQFF.

This clonotype has a count of ten or more. The gene calls are TRBV3-1 and TRBJ1-5, with TRBD1 identical over 9 bases. Trimming removed 4 bases from V and 0 bases from J; junction bases left unmatched: 13. The CDR3 sequence is 19 residues long. Germline lookup yields CDR1 LGHDT and CDR2 YNNKEL (reference sequence). CDR3 region: CASSPGTGPEIYSNQPQHF. CDR3 in DNA: TGTGCCAGCAGCCCCGGGACAGGGCCCGAGATTTATAGCAATCAGCCCCAGCATTTT. Full variable domain (missing parts from reference TRBV3-1 and TRBJ1-5): DTAVSQTPKYLVTQMGNDKSIKCEQNLGHDTMYWYKQDSKKFLKIMFSYNNKELIINETVPNRFSPKSPDKAHLNLHINSLELGDSAVYFCASSPGTGPEIYSNQPQHFGDGTRLSIL.

This clonotype was detected ten times or more. The chain links TRBV7-9 to TRBJ1-2; possible D gene TRBD1, 5 bases. The CDR3 length is 19 residues. Trimming took 3 bases from V and 0 from J, leaving 23 bases between them. Germline CDR1 and CDR2: SEHNR and FQNEAQ (reference sequence). CDR3 bases: TGTGCCAGCAGCTTTTGGCTGACAGTGATCGCGGTCTCTAACTATGGCTACACCTTC. It encodes CASSFWLTVIAVSNYGYTF. Full variable domain (rest looked up from reference TRBV7-9 and TRBJ1-2): DTGVSQNPRHKITKRGQNVTFRCDPISEHNRLYWYRQTLGQGPEFLTYFQNEAQLEKSRLLSDRFSAERPKGSFSTLEIQRTEQGDSAMYLCASSFWLTVIAVSNYGYTFGSGTRLTVV.

This clonotype was observed at least ten times. This chain joins TRBV16 and TRBJ2-3; D possibly matches TRBD1 or TRBD2 (5 bases each). Germline V gene data show CDR1 as KGHSY and CDR2 as FQNENV. Trimming left V 3 bases short and J 2 bases short, with 9 bases between. The CDR3 consists of 14 residues. The CDR3 DNA reads as TGTGCCAGCAGCCACGGGGCTTACACAGATACGCAGTATTTT. This codes for CASSHGAYTDTQYF.

This clonotype has ten or more counts. CDR3 residues: CASMGGRETEAFF. The CDR3 region has the DNA TGCGCCAGCATGGGCGGGAGGGAAACTGAAGCTTTCTTT. The J gene is TRBJ1-1, the V gene TRBV10-2; D is undetermined. Germline assignment: CDR1 WSHSY and CDR2 SAAADI. This CDR3 has 13 residues. V was pared by 7 bases and J by 5 bases, with 14 bases between.

This clonotype was seen many times. The V gene is TRBV29-1, the J gene TRBJ1-5; no definite D call. This CDR3 has 14 residues. V was clipped by 4 bases and J by 1 base, with 11 bases between them. The V gene's germline CDR1 is SQVTM and CDR2 ANQGSEA. The CDR3 loop reads CSVASQDSNQPQHF. The DNA for the CDR3 is TGCAGCGTTGCCAGCCAGGACAGCAATCAGCCCCAGCATTTT.

This clonotype was seen at least ten times. This chain joins TRBV14 and TRBJ2-7, with 7 bases matching TRBD1. The germline V gene encodes CDR1 SGHDN and CDR2 FVKESK. The CDR3 sequence is 14 residues long. V lost 4 bases, J lost 0 bases, and 3 bases stayed unmatched. CDR3 amino acids: CASSRYRGSYEQYF. The CDR3 coding sequence is TGTGCCAGCAGCCGGTACAGGGGCTCCTACGAGCAGTACTTC.

About this clonotype: Because the CDR3's place on the DNA is in doubt, the DNA is left out and the CDR3 is given as listed by TCRdb. J is TRBJ2-7 and V is TRBV7-8; TRBD1, as called in the table, went unchecked against the DNA. The CDR3 has 18 residues if both end residues are counted. CDR1 SGHVS and CDR2 FQNEAQ come from the germline V gene. The chain's CDR3 is CASSFYICSANREVEQYF.

This clonotype has ten or more counts. The chain has TRBV29-1 and TRBJ2-1; no definite D call. Germline CDR1 is SQVTM and CDR2 is ANQGSEA. The CDR3 runs to 11 residues. V gave up 4 bases and J gave up 3 bases, with 4 bases separating them. For the CDR3, the DNA is TGCAGCGTTGTGAACTACAATGAGCAGTTCTTC. Translating gives CSVVNYNEQFF.

This clonotype was counted at least ten times. The gene calls are TRBV5-1 and TRBJ2-1, with 8 bases matching TRBD2. The CDR3 covers 14 residues. Looked up from germline, CDR1 is SGHRS and CDR2 is YFSETQ. After removal of 0 bases from V and 8 bases from J, the junction contained 4 bases not matched to a gene. This CDR3 is CASSLVSGNDEQFF. CDR3 nucleotide sequence: TGCGCCAGCAGCTTGGTTAGCGGGAATGATGAGCAGTTCTTC.

On this clonotype: This may come from a read error, since a much larger clone is one base off. V usage is TRBV5-5 and J usage is TRBJ1-1; no reliable D call. CDR3 length: 15 amino acids. Germline V lookup: CDR1 SGHKS, CDR2 YYEKEE (reference sequence). CDR3 nucleotide sequence: TGTGCCAGCAGCTCCGACCGGGTATTGAACACTGACGCTTTCTTT. This encodes CASSSDRVLNTDAFF.

The V gene is TRBV29-1, the J gene TRBJ2-7, with D possibly TRBD2 on 6 matching bases. This CDR3 spans 16 amino acids. Trimming removed 4 bases at V and 4 bases at J, with 23 bases between. The germline gives CDR1 SQVTM, CDR2 ANQGSEA. DNA for the CDR3: TGCAGCGTTGTTATTGCCTGTAGAGGAGGGGATTACGAGCAGTACTTC. Translating gives CSVVIACRGGDYEQYF.

This clonotype was seen many times. This CDR3 is CATGTSGDTQYF. CDR3 DNA: TGTGCCACCGGGACTAGCGGAGATACGCAGTATTTT. This chain joins TRBV10-3 and TRBJ2-3; 11 positions match TRBD2. Trimming at V came to 10 bases and at J to 5 bases, leaving 2 bases not matched to a gene. The CDR3 consists of 12 residues. The germline V gene encodes CDR1 ENHRY and CDR2 SYGVKD.

The chain has TRBV14 and TRBJ2-3, with D perhaps matching TRBD1 (6 bases). The V end was cut by 0 bases, the J end by 4 bases, with 17 bases between. Germline lookup yields CDR1 SGHDN and CDR2 FVKESK. The CDR3 is 17 amino acids. CDR3 bases: TGTGCCAGCAGCCAAGATGGGGCAGGGGCGCGGTCAGATACGCAGTATTTT. This translates into CASSQDGAGARSDTQYF.

This clonotype was recorded at least ten times. The chain combines TRBV20-1 with TRBJ2-1, with TRBD1 matching over 7 bases. V was pared by 0 bases and J by 0 bases, with 8 bases of the junction left unmatched. The CDR3 covers 17 residues. The germline CDR1 and CDR2 sequences are DFQATT and SNEGSKA (reference sequence). CDR3 region: CSARDSEGASSYNEQFF. In DNA, the CDR3 is TGCAGTGCTAGAGACAGCGAGGGGGCGAGCTCCTACAATGAGCAGTTCTTC.

This clonotype was seen repeatedly, ten times or more. The chain is built from TRBV20-1 and TRBJ1-5; tentative D call: TRBD1 (6 bases). The germline V gene encodes CDR1 DFQATT and CDR2 SNEGSKA (reference sequence). The CDR3 contains 16 residues. V lost 6 bases, J lost 2 bases, and 20 bases lay in between. The CDR3 DNA reads TGCAGTGCATCCTCGTGGGGGGCTGCGGGCAATCAGCCCCAGCATTTT. It yields the protein CSASSWGAAGNQPQHF.

This clonotype occurred many times. The CDR3 coding sequence is TGTGCCAGCAGCGCTACAGGGGTTGGAGATACGCAGTATTTT. Encoded protein: CASSATGVGDTQYF. The chain links TRBV7-2 to TRBJ2-3; 7 bases are a match to TRBD1. The CDR3 covers 14 residues. Germline V gives CDR1 SGHTA, CDR2 FQGNSA. V lost 5 bases, J lost 5 bases, and 7 bases stayed unmatched.

This clonotype was detected many times. The CDR3 bases are TGTGCCAGCAGTTTTACTAGCTACGAGCAGTACTTC. Encoded protein: CASSFTSYEQYF. This chain connects TRBV6-6 to TRBJ2-7, with TRBD2 as a possible D gene (5 bases). This CDR3 has 12 amino acids. Trimming removed 4 bases at V and 3 bases at J, with 7 bases between. Germline V CDR1 and CDR2: MNHNY, SVGAGI (reference sequence).

This clonotype was observed many times. The rearrangement joins TRBV20-1 to TRBJ2-7; D is unclear. The V gene's germline CDR1 is DFQATT and CDR2 SNEGSKA (reference sequence). The V gene lost 3 bases and the J gene lost 3 bases, with 9 bases spanning the gap. The CDR3 length is 12 residues. The CDR3 nucleotides are TGCAGTGCTAGTTACTCGGACTACGAGCAGTACTTC. Its protein is CSASYSDYEQYF.